This is a list of T cell receptor beta chains from one sample in a study of Graves' ophthalmopathy and Graves' hyperthyroidism. A single record per CDR3 protein comes from TCRdb applying MiXCR to the multiplex PCR reads. This table has about 50,000 distinct CDR3 sequences, more than 40% appearing once. Sequencing was performed on peripheral blood. These receptors originate from an adult woman with Graves' ophthalmopathy. The CDR3 runs from the conserved cysteine through the conserved F or W. Fields, in order: D gene, J gene, V gene, clone size, CDR3 protein, CDR3 DNA. The D gene is left open where the match is weak. Some rows have no size entry. The others give once, few or many, or a class for an expanded clone.

>NA|TRBJ1-1|TRBV27|NA
CASWQGKGRRTEAFF
TGTGCCAGTTGGCAGGGTAAGGGGAGGAGAACTGAAGCTTTCTTT
>NA|TRBJ2-7|TRBV7-6|medium-sized
CASSSTSSYEQYF
TGTGCCAGCAGCTCAACTAGCTCCTACGAGCAGTACTTC
>NA|TRBJ2-7|TRBV3-1|many
CASSQDEGSEQYF
TGTGCCAGCAGCCAAGATGAGGGATCCGAGCAGTACTTC
>NA|TRBJ1-2|TRBV3-1|many
CASSQAGGSMDYGYTF
TGTGCCAGCAGCCAAGCGGGCGGGTCAATGGACTATGGCTACACCTTC
>TRBD2|TRBJ2-1|TRBV11-3|NA
CASSLGLAGDHEQFF
TGTGCCAGCAGCCTTGGACTAGCGGGGGACCATGAGCAATTCTTC
>TRBD1|TRBJ1-4|TRBV2|few
CASSDEVTGGESNEKLFF
TGTGCCAGCAGTGATGAAGTCACAGGGGGGGAATCTAATGAAAAACTGTTTTTT
>NA|TRBJ1-2|TRBV2|many
CASSRGIGGYTF
TGTGCCAGCAGTCGGGGGATTGGTGGCTACACCTTC
>NA|TRBJ1-4|TRBV18|NA
CASSTATNERLFF
TGTGCCAGCTCGACGGCAACTAATGAAAGACTGTTTTTT
>TRBD2|TRBJ2-3|TRBV7-2|once
CASSLGLAGITDTQYF
TGTGCCAGCAGCCTGGGACTAGCGGGAATCACAGATACGCAGTATTTT
>NA|TRBJ1-1|TRBV6-1|many
CASLSNGNTEAFF
TGTGCCAGCCTCAGTAACGGTAACACTGAAGCTTTCTTT
>NA|TRBJ2-6|TRBV7-7|few
CASGQHPSGANVLTF
TGTGCCAGCGGCCAACATCCCTCTGGGGCCAACGTCCTGACTTTC
>NA|TRBJ2-1|TRBV7-2|many
CASSLSPSFEQFF
TGTGCCAGCAGCTTAAGTCCTAGCTTTGAGCAGTTCTTC
>NA|TRBJ1-4|TRBV7-2|NA
CASSLDSPGDEKLFF
TGTGCCAGCAGCCTCGACAGTCCTGGGGATGAAAAACTGTTTTTT
>TRBD1|TRBJ1-5|TRBV20-1|NA
CSTRVPQGAAQPRHF
TGCAGTACTAGAGTTCCTCAGGGGGCAGCACAGCCCCGGCATTTT
>TRBD2|TRBJ2-7|TRBV10-3|many
CATGTSGTREQYF
TGTGCCACCGGGACTAGCGGGACTCGGGAGCAGTACTTC
>TRBD1|TRBJ1-5|TRBV10-3|NA
CAISDSGQGRGTQHF
TGTGCCATCAGTGATTCGGGACAGGGGAGGGGTACCCAGCATTTT
>NA|TRBJ2-7|TRBV7-3|NA
CASNPRDSGTDTQYF
TGTGCCAGCAACCCCCGAGATAGCGGGACAGATACGCAGTACTTC
>NA|TRBJ2-2|TRBV10-1|NA
CASSLGPENTGELFF
TGCGCCAGCAGCTTGGGACCAGAGAACACCGGGGAGCTGTTTTTT
>TRBD2|TRBJ2-7|TRBV25-1|NA
CASSELGLADEQYF
TGTGCCAGCAGTGAGCTCGGACTAGCGGACGAGCAGTACTTC
>TRBD1|TRBJ1-4|TRBV9|NA
CASSVGTGPEKLFF
TGTGCCAGCAGCGTAGGGACAGGGCCTGAAAAACTGTTTTTT
>NA|TRBJ2-3|TRBV5-1|NA
CASSWEHTDTQYF
TGCGCCAGCAGCTGGGAGCACACAGATACGCAGTATTTT
>NA|TRBJ2-2|TRBV29-1|NA
CSSRVGTGAGELLF
NA
>NA|TRBJ2-7|TRBV9|many
CASSVEGPYEQYF
TGTGCCAGCAGCGTAGAGGGACCCTACGAGCAGTACTTC
>TRBD2|TRBJ2-3|TRBV15|many
CATSRQTSGKGTDTQYF
TGTGCCACCAGCAGACAAACTAGCGGGAAGGGCACAGATACGCAGTATTTT
>NA|TRBJ2-5|TRBV29-1|NA
CSVERAGLGGRDQETQYF
TGCAGCGTTGAAAGGGCCGGGCTCGGGGGCCGTGACCAAGAGACCCAGTACTTC
>NA|TRBJ1-5|TRBV12-3/TRBV12-4|NA
CASSRVARDQPQHF
TGTGCCTCGTCACGTGTGGCAAGGGATCAGCCCCAGCATTTT
>NA|TRBJ2-1|TRBV4-2|NA
CASSQEGTAESGEQFF
TGTGCCAGCAGCCAGGAGGGGACAGCCGAGAGCGGTGAGCAGTTCTTC
>NA|TRBJ1-1|TRBV10-3|NA
CAARGGENTEAFF
TGTGCCGCAAGGGGGGGGGAGAACACTGAAGCTTTCTTT
>NA|TRBJ1-3|TRBV7-9|NA
CASSGKREGNTIYF
TGTGCCAGCAGCGGGAAGCGGGAAGGAAACACCATATACTTT
>NA|TRBJ2-7|TRBV7-9|NA
CASSQDRWGAVLTYEQYF
TGTGCCAGCAGCCAAGATAGGTGGGGTGCGGTCCTGACCTACGAGCAGTACTTC